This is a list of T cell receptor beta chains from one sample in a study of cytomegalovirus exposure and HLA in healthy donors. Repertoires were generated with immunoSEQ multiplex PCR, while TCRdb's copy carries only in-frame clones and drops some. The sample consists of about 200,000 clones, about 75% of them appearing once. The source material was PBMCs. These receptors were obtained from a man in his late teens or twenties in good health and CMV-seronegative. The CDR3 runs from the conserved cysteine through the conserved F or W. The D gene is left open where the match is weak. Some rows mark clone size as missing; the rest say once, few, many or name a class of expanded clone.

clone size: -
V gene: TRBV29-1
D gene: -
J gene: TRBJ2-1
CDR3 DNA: TGCAGCGCTGGGGTGGGGAGTTGGTCCTACAATGAGCAGTTCTTC
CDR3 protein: CSAGVGSWSYNEQFF

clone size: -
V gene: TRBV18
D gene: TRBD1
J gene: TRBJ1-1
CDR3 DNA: TGTGCCAGCTCAGGAAGACAGGGCGACACTGAAGCTTTCTTT
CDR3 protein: CASSGRQGDTEAFF

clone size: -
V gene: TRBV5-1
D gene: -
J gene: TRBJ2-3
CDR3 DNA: TGCGCCAGCAGCTATGGACTGCACAACCCGCTCCGCACAGATACGCAGTATTTT
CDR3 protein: CASSYGLHNPLRTDTQYF

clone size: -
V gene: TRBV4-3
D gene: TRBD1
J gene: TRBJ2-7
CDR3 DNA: TGCGCCAGCAGCCAAGTGTTCCGACAGGGGACCTACGAGCAGTACTTC
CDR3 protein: CASSQVFRQGTYEQYF

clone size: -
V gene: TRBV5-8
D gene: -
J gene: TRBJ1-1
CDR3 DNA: TGTGCCAGCAGCGTGGGACGGGTGAACACTGAAGCTTTCTTT
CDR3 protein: CASSVGRVNTEAFF

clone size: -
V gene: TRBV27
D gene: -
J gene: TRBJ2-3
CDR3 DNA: TGTGCCAGCAGTTCGACAGTAGATACGCAGTATTTT
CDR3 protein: CASSSTVDTQYF

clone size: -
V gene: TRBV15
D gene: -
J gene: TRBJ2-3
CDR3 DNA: TGTGCCACCAGCTCCTGGGGCGATACGCAGTATTTT
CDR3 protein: CATSSWGDTQYF

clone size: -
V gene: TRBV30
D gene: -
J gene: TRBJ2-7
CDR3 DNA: TGTGCCTGGAGTGGGGGGGTCTCCTACGAGCAGTACTTC
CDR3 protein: CAWSGGVSYEQYF

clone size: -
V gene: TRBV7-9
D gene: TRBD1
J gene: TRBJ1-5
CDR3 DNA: TGTTCCAGCAGTTCAGCGGACAGGTTCAATCAGCCCCAGCATTTT
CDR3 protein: CSSSSADRFNQPQHF

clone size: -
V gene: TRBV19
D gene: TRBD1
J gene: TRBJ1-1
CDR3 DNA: TGTGCCAGTAGTCGGCAGACAGGGGGCACTGAAGCTTTCTTT
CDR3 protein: CASSRQTGGTEAFF

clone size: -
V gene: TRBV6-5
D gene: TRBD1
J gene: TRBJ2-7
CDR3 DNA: TGTGCCAGCAGTTACTCCGGGACAGGTATCTACGAGCAGTACTTC
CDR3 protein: CASSYSGTGIYEQYF

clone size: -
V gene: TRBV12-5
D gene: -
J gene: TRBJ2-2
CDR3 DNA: TGTGCTAGCGAAACACCATTCAACACCGGGGAGCTGTTTTTT
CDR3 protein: CASETPFNTGELFF

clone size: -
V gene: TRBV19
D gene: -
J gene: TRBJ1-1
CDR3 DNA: TGTGCCAGTAGTATTCGCCCCGCCCAGGGTCTCACTGAAGCTTTCTTT
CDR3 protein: CASSIRPAQGLTEAFF

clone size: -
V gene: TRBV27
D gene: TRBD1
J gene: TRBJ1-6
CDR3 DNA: TGTGCCAGCAGTCCCCGACAGGGGGCCAATTCACCCCTCCACTTT
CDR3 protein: CASSPRQGANSPLHF

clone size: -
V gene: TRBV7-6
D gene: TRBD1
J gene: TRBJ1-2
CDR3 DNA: TGTGCCAGCAGCAAAGGGACAGGACCATCCTATGGCTACACCTTC
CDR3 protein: CASSKGTGPSYGYTF

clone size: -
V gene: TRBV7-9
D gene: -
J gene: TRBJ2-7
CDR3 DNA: TGTGCCAGCAGCTTAGAGCCCGGTGAGCAGTACTTC
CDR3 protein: CASSLEPGEQYF

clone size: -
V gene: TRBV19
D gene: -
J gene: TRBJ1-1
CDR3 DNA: TGTGCCAGTGGCCGCCGACAGCCGAACACTGAAGCTTTCTTT
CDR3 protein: CASGRRQPNTEAFF

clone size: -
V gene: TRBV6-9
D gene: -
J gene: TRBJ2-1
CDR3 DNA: TGTGCCAACAAAATGCAGAAGATCCCCCTCCTAGTCCCTCCGGCTAAACCCTACAATGAGCAGTTCTTC
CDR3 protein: CANKMQKIPLLVPPAKPYNEQFF

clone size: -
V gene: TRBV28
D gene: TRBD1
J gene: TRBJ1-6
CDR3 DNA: TGTGCCAGCAGTTTACTGTGGCTTCGACAGGGATATTCACCCCTCCACTTT
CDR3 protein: CASSLLWLRQGYSPLHF

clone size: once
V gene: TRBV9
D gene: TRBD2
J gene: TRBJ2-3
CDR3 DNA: TGTGCCAGCAGCGCTGGGACTAGCGGGAGTGCAGATACGCAGTATTTT
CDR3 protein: CASSAGTSGSADTQYF

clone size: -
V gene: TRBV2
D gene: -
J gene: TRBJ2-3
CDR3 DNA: TGTGCCAGCAGTATAGACAGAGATCGATCCACAGATACGCAGTATTTT
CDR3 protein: CASSIDRDRSTDTQYF

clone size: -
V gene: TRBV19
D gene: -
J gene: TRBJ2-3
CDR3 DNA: TGTGCCAGTAGTCACACAGGCACAGATACGCAGTATTTT
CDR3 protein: CASSHTGTDTQYF

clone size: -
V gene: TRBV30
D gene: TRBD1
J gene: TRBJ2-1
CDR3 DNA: TGTGCCTGGAGTAGTTTACCGGAACGGACAGGGCTTAACTACAATGAGCAGTTCTTC
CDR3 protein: CAWSSLPERTGLNYNEQFF

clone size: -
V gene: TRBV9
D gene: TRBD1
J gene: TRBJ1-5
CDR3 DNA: TGTGCCAGCAGCGTAGGACAGGGTGGCAATCAGCCCCAGCATTTT
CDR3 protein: CASSVGQGGNQPQHF

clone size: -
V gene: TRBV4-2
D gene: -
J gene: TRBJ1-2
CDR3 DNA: TGTGCCAGCAGCCAAGGGGCCGGGGAGGGACGAGGCTACACCTTC
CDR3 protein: CASSQGAGEGRGYTF

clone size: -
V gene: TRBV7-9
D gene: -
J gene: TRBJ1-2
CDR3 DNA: TGTGCCAGCAGCTTAGGGGTGGACCCCCCGGGAGGCTACACCTTC
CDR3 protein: CASSLGVDPPGGYTF

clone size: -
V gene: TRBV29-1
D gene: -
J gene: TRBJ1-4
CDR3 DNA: TGCAGCGCCGGAAAGGGAGAAGAAAAACTGTTTTTT
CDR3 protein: CSAGKGEEKLFF

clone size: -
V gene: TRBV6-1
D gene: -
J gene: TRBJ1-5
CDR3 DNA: TGTGCCAGCGGGAAAGGGCCAGGGAGCAATCAGCCCCAGCATTTT
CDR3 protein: CASGKGPGSNQPQHF

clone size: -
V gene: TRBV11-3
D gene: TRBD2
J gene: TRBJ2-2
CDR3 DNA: TGTGCCAGCAAGTTGCGGGAGCCCCACGGGGAGCTGTTTTTT
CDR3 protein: CASKLREPHGELFF

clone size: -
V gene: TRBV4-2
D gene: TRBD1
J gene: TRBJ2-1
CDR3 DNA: TGTGCCAGCAGCCAGGCTTCCGGTAACAGGGGGCAGGTGCAGTTCTTC
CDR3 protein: CASSQASGNRGQVQFF

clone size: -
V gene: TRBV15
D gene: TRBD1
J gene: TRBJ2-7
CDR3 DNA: TGTGCCACCAGCAGCGGGACAGGCTACGAGCAGTACTTC
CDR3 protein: CATSSGTGYEQYF

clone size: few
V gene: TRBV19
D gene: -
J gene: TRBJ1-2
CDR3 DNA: TGTGCCAGTAGGCCGAACAGTGCTGTATATGGCTACACCTTC
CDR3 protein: CASRPNSAVYGYTF

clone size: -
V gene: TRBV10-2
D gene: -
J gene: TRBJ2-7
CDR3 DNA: TGCGCCAGCAGTGAGGTTGGATCCAGAGGTTACGAGCAGTACTTC
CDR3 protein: CASSEVGSRGYEQYF

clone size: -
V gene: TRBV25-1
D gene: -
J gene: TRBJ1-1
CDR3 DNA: TGTGCCAGCGGGGAGGGGAACACTGAGGCTTTCTTT
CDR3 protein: CASGEGNTEAFF

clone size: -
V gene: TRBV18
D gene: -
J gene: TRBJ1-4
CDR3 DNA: TGTGCCAGCTCACAGGGGCCCGCGCAAGCCGAAAAACTGTTTTTT
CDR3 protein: CASSQGPAQAEKLFF

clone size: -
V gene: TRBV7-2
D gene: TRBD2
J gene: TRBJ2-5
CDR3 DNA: TGTGCCAGCAGCCTAGCGGGAGGGGGAGAGACCCAGTACTTC
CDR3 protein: CASSLAGGGETQYF

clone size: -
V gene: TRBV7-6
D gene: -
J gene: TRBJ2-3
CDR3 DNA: TGTGCCAGCAGCTTAGGGCACGATTTGGACTCACCCACAGATACGCAGTATTTT
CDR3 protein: CASSLGHDLDSPTDTQYF

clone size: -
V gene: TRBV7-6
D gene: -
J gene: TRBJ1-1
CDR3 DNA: TGTGCCAGCAGCGCCAGGGTGAACACTGAAGCTTTCTTT
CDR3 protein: CASSARVNTEAFF

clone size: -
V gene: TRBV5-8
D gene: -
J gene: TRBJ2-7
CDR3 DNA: TGTGCCAGCAGCGTCTTCTACGAGCAGTACTTC
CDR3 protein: CASSVFYEQYF

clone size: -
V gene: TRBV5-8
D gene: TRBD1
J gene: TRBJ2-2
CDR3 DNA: TGTGCCAGCAGCTCCGGGACAGCCACCACCGGGGAGCTGTTTTTT
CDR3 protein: CASSSGTATTGELFF

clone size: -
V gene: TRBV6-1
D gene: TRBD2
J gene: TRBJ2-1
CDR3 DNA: TGTGCCAGCAGGTTAACCGGGACTAGCGACAATGAGCAGTTCTTC
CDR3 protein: CASRLTGTSDNEQFF

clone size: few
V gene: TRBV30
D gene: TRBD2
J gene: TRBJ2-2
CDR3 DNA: TGTGCCTGGCAACCCGGGACTAGCACATACGGGGAGCTGTTTTTT
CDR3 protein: CAWQPGTSTYGELFF

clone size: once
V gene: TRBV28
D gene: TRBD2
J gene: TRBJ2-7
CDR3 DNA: TGTGCCAGCAGTTTGGACACTAGCGGGGAACACTACGAGCAGTACTTC
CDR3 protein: CASSLDTSGEHYEQYF

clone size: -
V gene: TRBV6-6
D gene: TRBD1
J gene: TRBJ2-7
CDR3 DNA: TGTGCCAGCAGTTACCCGGGACAGGACCCCTACGAGCAGTACTTC
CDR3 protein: CASSYPGQDPYEQYF

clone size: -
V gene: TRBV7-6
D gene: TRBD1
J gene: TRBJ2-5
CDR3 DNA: TGTGCCAGCAGCTTAGCCCCGACAGGGGAGCTGGAGACCCAGTACTTC
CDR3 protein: CASSLAPTGELETQYF

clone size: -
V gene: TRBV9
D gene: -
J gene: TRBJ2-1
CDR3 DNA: TGTGCCAGCAGCGTAGACGGGAGAATCTACAATGAGCAGTTCTTC
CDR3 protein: CASSVDGRIYNEQFF

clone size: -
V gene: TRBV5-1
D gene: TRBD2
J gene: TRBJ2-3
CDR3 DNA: TGCGCCAGCAGCTTGCAGACGGGAGGGGAGGATACGCAGTATTTT
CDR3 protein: CASSLQTGGEDTQYF

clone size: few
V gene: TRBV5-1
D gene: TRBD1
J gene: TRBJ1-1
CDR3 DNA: TGCGCCAGCAGCTTGACAGGGGGCACTGAAGCTTTCTTT
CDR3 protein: CASSLTGGTEAFF

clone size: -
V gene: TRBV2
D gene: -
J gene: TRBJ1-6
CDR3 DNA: TGTGCCAGCACCTACGTCAGGGGTTCACCCCTCCACTTT
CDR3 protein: CASTYVRGSPLHF

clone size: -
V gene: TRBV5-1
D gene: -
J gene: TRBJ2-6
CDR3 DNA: TGCGCCAGCATGAGCGGCCCTGGGGCCAACGTCCTGACTTTC
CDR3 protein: CASMSGPGANVLTF

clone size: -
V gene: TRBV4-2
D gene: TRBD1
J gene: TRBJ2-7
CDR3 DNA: TGTGCCAGCAGCCAAGAGGAGGGACAGGATCCTTACGAGCAGTACTTC
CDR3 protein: CASSQEEGQDPYEQYF

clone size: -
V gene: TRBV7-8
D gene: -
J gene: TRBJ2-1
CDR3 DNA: TGTGCCAGCAGCCTCGGGACTGTTAAGAATGAGCAGTTCTTC
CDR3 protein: CASSLGTVKNEQFF

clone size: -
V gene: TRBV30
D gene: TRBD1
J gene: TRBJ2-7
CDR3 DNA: TGTGCCTGTACCCGGGACAGCCCCTACGAGCAGTACTTC
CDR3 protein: CACTRDSPYEQYF

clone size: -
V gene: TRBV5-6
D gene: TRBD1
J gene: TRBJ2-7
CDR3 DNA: TGTGCCAGCAGCCCACGCCACGACAGGGCCCCCTACGAGCAGTACTTC
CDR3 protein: CASSPRHDRAPYEQYF

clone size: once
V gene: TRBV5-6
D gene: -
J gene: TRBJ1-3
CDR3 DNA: TGTGCCAGCAGCTACCAGACAGAATCTGGAAACACCATATATTTT
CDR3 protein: CASSYQTESGNTIYF

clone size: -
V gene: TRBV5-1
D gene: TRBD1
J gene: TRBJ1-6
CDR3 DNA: TGCGCCAGCAGCCCCGTGGGACAGGGAGATAGTTCACCCCTCCACTTT
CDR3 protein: CASSPVGQGDSSPLHF

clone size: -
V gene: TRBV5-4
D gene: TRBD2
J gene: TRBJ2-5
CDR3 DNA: TGTGCCAGCAGCTCTAGAGCGGGGGAGGAGACCCAGTACTTC
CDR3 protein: CASSSRAGEETQYF